The 30 T cell receptor beta chains reported below all come from one sample, sequenced in a study of T cell repertoires in cytomegalovirus infection. The antigens of these receptors remain unknown. TCRdb recomputed calls from the reads with MiXCR, one row per CDR3 protein. The sample yields just over 450,000 distinct CDR3 sequences, about 42% seen once. The sample was cultured PBMCs, taken from culture after CMV antigen stimulation. These receptors were obtained from a human donor in good health (CMV status not recorded). Some clones in this sample may be carry-over from other donors' samples.

The chain links TRBV6-2 or TRBV6-3 to TRBJ2-1; 10 bases align to TRBD2. The CDR3 spans 16 residues. Unmatched junction bases numbered 11, after V lost 4 bases and J lost 8 bases. Per germline, CDR1 MNHEY and CDR2 SVGEGT. CDR3 nucleotide sequence: TGTGCCAGCAGTTTCCCAGGGGCTAGCGGGAGCTATGAGCAGTTCTTC. Residues: CASSFPGASGSYEQFF.

This chain links TRBV23-1 with TRBJ1-1, with unresolved D. TRBV23-1 is recorded as an ORF, its role being uncertain. V was cut by 2 bases and J by 4 bases, with 14 bases left in between. The CDR3 covers 15 residues. The CDR3 reads CASSQKSPSGTEAFF. CDR3 in DNA: TGCGCCAGCAGTCAAAAAAGTCCTTCGGGCACTGAAGCTTTCTTT.

The chain recombines TRBV6-6 with TRBJ1-1, with D tentatively TRBD1 (5 bases). From germline, CDR1 is MNHNY and CDR2 SVGAGI (reference sequence). The V and J ends lost 4 bases and 0 bases respectively, with 15 bases between them. The CDR3 loop spans 16 amino acids. The CDR3 DNA is TGTGCCAGCAGTTCGCTTTCCGGGACGGTGAACACTGAAGCTTTCTTT. Encoded protein: CASSSLSGTVNTEAFF.

This clonotype was picked up a small number of times. The chain is built from TRBV19 and TRBJ2-7; D possibly corresponds to TRBD2 (6 bases). Between the trimmed V and J ends, which lost 3 bases and 1 base, there was a span of 13 bases. This CDR3 contains 15 residues. In germline, CDR1 is LNHDA, CDR2 SQIVND (reference sequence). CDR3 coding DNA: TGTGCCAGTAGTATGTCAGCGGGTAATTCCTACGAGCAGTACTTC. Translation gives CASSMSAGNSYEQYF.

The chain employs TRBV12-3 or TRBV12-4 and TRBJ2-7; 9 nucleotides line up with TRBD2. The CDR3 runs to 14 residues. Trimming took 7 bases from V and 3 from J; bases not matched to a gene: 7. Here the CDR3 reads CASKPSSGSYEQYF. As DNA, the CDR3 is TGTGCCAGCAAACCAAGTAGCGGGAGCTACGAGCAGTACTTC.

V gene TRBV19 combines with J gene TRBJ2-1; 9 nucleotides agree with TRBD2. V shed 3 bases and J 9 bases; nucleotides not matched to a gene: 21. The CDR3 is 19 amino acids. CDR1 and CDR2 from the germline V gene are LNHDA and SQIVND (reference sequence). This CDR3 reads CASSMRPSEASGRFAEQFF. In nucleotides, the CDR3 is TGTGCCAGTAGTATGCGCCCCTCTGAGGCCAGCGGGAGGTTCGCTGAGCAGTTCTTC.

This clonotype was counted a few times. The chain uses TRBV12-3 or TRBV12-4 and TRBJ2-2; 8 bases line up with TRBD2. This CDR3 contains 14 residues. V trimming: 7 bases; J trimming: 5 bases; junction bases outside the gene matches: 6. DNA for the CDR3: TGTGCCAGCACCGAGCGGGAGAGTACCGGGGAGCTGTTTTTT. Protein product: CASTERESTGELFF.

V is TRBV28 and J is TRBJ2-3; no definite D call. V dropped 10 bases and J dropped 6 bases, with 8 bases sitting between them. The CDR3 length is 10 residues. Per germline, CDR1 MDHEN and CDR2 SYDVKM. CDR3 nucleotide sequence: TGTGCCATGAAGCTTGATACGCAGTATTTT. It yields the protein CAMKLDTQYF.

This clonotype was detected once. This chain uses TRBV6-6 with TRBJ2-3; TRBD1 aligns across 7 bases. Germline lookup yields CDR1 MNHNY and CDR2 SVGAGI (reference sequence). V was clipped by 5 bases and J by 4 bases; unmatched bases: 9. This CDR3 contains 15 residues. Here the CDR3 DNA reads TGTGCCAGCAGTCGGACAGGCTATGAGGCAGATACGCAGTATTTT. Amino acid sequence: CASSRTGYEADTQYF.

This chain uses TRBV20-1 with TRBJ2-7; 7 bases are a match to TRBD2. This CDR3 region has 14 residues. The germline gives CDR1 DFQATT, CDR2 SNEGSKA (reference sequence). The V and J ends lost 5 bases and 0 bases, in that order; junction bases with no gene match: 7. In DNA, the CDR3 is TGCAGTGCTTCCCCTAGCGGATACTCCTACGAGCAGTACTTC. Its translation is CSASPSGYSYEQYF.

This chain connects TRBV7-9 to TRBJ1-1; TRBD1 agrees at 7 bases. This CDR3 contains 13 residues. CDR1 is SEHNR and CDR2 is FQNEAQ in the germline V gene (reference sequence). The V gene end was trimmed by 6 bases and the J gene end by 5 bases; junction bases not matched to a gene: 6. The CDR3 here is CASRRQGRTEAFF. The CDR3 DNA sequence: TGTGCCAGCAGACGACAGGGTCGGACTGAAGCTTTCTTT.

CDR3: CASSSSRDRKANYGYTF. In DNA form, the CDR3 reads TGTGCCAGCAGTTCCAGCCGGGACAGGAAAGCTAACTATGGCTACACCTTC. This chain joins TRBV7-2 and TRBJ1-2, with TRBD1 matching over 8 bases. Germline V CDR1 and CDR2: SGHTA, FQGNSA. CDR3 length equals 17 residues. The ends lost 6 bases at V and 0 bases at J; junction bases unmatched: 12.

V is TRBV10-3 and J is TRBJ2-5; possible D gene TRBD2, 6 bases. The CDR3 covers 14 residues. The V end lost 6 bases, the J end lost 1 base, and 12 bases lay between the germline ends. Germline V gives CDR1 ENHRY, CDR2 SYGVKD. This CDR3 reads CAISVSGVQETQYF. The CDR3 DNA reads TGTGCCATCAGCGTTAGCGGCGTCCAAGAGACCCAGTACTTC.

The chain has TRBV6-2 or TRBV6-3 and TRBJ2-3; D unresolved. The CDR3 has 13 residues. V lost 7 bases, J lost 3 bases, and 11 bases lay in between. CDR1 and CDR2 from the germline V gene are MNHEY and SVGEGT. The CDR3 coding sequence is TGTGCCAGCACCTGGAGTGGTACAGATACGCAGTATTTT. Translation: CASTWSGTDTQYF.

The chain recombines TRBV28 with TRBJ1-1; D remains ambiguous. This CDR3 is built from 11 residues. Deletions cut 4 bases from V and 11 bases from J, with 11 bases between. Per the germline V gene, CDR1 is MDHEN and CDR2 is SYDVKM. The CDR3 reads CASSYFRLAFF. CDR3 DNA sequence: TGTGCCAGCAGTTATTTTAGGTTGGCTTTCTTT.

The rearrangement uses TRBV12-3 or TRBV12-4 and TRBJ2-7, with TRBD2 matching over 7 bases. The trim removed 2 bases at V and 4 bases at J, leaving 8 bases unmatched. The length of the CDR3 is 15 residues. CDR3 amino acids: CASSLSAGALYEQYF. In DNA, the CDR3 is TGTGCCAGCAGTTTATCGGCGGGAGCACTTTACGAGCAGTACTTC.

This clonotype was seen more than once but under ten times. The chain carries TRBV7-9 and TRBJ2-3, with 8 bases aligning to TRBD2. The germline V gene encodes CDR1 SEHNR and CDR2 FQNEAQ (reference sequence). This CDR3 contains 15 residues. V trimming: 6 bases; J trimming: 2 bases; junction bases outside the gene matches: 7. The CDR3 protein is CASSSTSDYTDTQYF. The DNA for the CDR3 is TGTGCCAGCAGTTCGACTAGCGACTACACAGATACGCAGTATTTT.

This sequence joins TRBV15 and TRBJ2-7, with 11 bases fitting TRBD2. After removal of 4 bases from V and 3 bases from J, the junction contained 14 bases not matched to a gene. This CDR3 comprises 18 residues. Germline V gene data show CDR1 as LNHNV and CDR2 as YYDKDF (reference sequence). The CDR3 region has the DNA TGTGCCACCAGCACCGGGACTAGCGGCCGATGGGCCCTCTACGAGCAGTACTTC. Its protein product is CATSTGTSGRWALYEQYF. The variable domain in full, completed from reference TRBV15 and TRBJ2-7, reads DAMVIQNPRYQVTQFGKPVTLSCSQTLNHNVMYWYQQKSSQAPKLLFHYYDKDFNNEADTPDNFQSRRPNTSFCFLDIRSPGLGDTAMYLCATSTGTSGRWALYEQYFGPGTRLTVT.

The chain uses TRBV24-1 and TRBJ2-3; 7 bases map to TRBD2. Germline-derived CDR1 and CDR2 are KGHDR and SFDVKD. V was pared by 7 bases and J by 0 bases, with 6 bases of the junction left unmatched. There are 15 residues in the CDR3. As DNA, the CDR3 is TGTGCCACCAGCCGGGACTACCATAGCACAGATACGCAGTATTTT. Translated: CATSRDYHSTDTQYF.

Only a few counts were recorded for this clonotype. This CDR3 reads CSARVASGRSSTDTQYF. CDR3 DNA: TGCAGTGCTAGAGTCGCTAGCGGGCGCTCTAGCACAGATACGCAGTATTTT. The rearrangement uses TRBV20-1 and TRBJ2-3, with 8 bases fitting TRBD2. Trimming took 1 base from V and 0 from J; bases not matched to a gene: 9. This CDR3 region has 17 residues. Germline lookup yields CDR1 DFQATT and CDR2 SNEGSKA (reference sequence).

This clonotype was seen more than once but under ten times. The chain links TRBV5-4 to TRBJ2-1, with a weak D call TRBD2 (6 bases). The CDR3 totals 13 residues. Germline V gives CDR1 SGHNT, CDR2 YYREEE (reference sequence). Trimming took off 0 bases at V and 9 bases at J, with 10 bases between the two ends. The CDR3 sequence is CASSLATSLEQFF. In nucleotides, the CDR3 is TGTGCCAGCAGCTTGGCAACTAGCCTTGAGCAGTTCTTC.

The V gene is TRBV7-2, the J gene TRBJ2-3, with a weak D call TRBD2 (5 bases). The CDR3 loop spans 17 amino acids. Trimming left V 5 bases short and J 2 bases short, with 20 bases between. Germline loops: CDR1 SGHTA, CDR2 FQGNSA. CDR3 DNA sequence: TGTGCCAGCAGCGTAGACATGGTGGGAGCGAACACAGATACGCAGTATTTT. Its translation is CASSVDMVGANTDTQYF.

This clonotype was recorded at least ten times. This chain links TRBV7-6 with TRBJ2-3; D might be TRBD1 (6 bases). This CDR3 comprises 15 residues. Germline V CDR1 and CDR2: SGHVS, FNYEAQ. The V end lost 5 bases, the J end lost 3 bases, and 15 bases lay between the germline ends. Written as DNA, the CDR3 is TGTGCCAGCAGCAACCCTTGGGGGCGGACAGATACGCAGTATTTT. Amino acids: CASSNPWGRTDTQYF.

V gene TRBV7-9 combines with J gene TRBJ2-5; D gene uncertain. The CDR3 spans 16 residues. Germline CDR1 is SEHNR and CDR2 is FQNEAQ (reference sequence). V lost 2 bases and J lost 1, with 14 bases in between. The CDR3 is CASSLRAGLGQETQYF. CDR3 coding DNA: TGTGCCAGCAGCTTAAGGGCAGGTCTTGGCCAAGAGACCCAGTACTTC.

The chain joins TRBV11-2 to TRBJ2-1; weak D call: TRBD2 (7 bases). Trimming left V 7 bases short and J 10 bases short, with 17 bases between. The CDR3 extends over 13 amino acids. CDR1 is SGHAT, CDR2 FQNNGV, per germline. In nucleotides, the CDR3 is TGTGCCAGCAACCCGGGGGGCGCGAGGGAGCAGTTCTTC. It yields the protein CASNPGGAREQFF. The variable domain in full, completed from reference TRBV11-2 and TRBJ2-1, reads EAGVAQSPRYKIIEKRQSVAFWCNPISGHATLYWYQQILGQGPKLLIQFQNNGVVDDSQLPKDRFSAERLKGVDSTLKIQPAKLEDSAVYLCASNPGGAREQFFGPGTRLTVL.

The chain combines TRBV11-1 with TRBJ2-4; 7 nucleotides align to TRBD1. This CDR3 is 16 amino acids long. The V segment lost 5 bases and the J segment 1 base; nucleotides outside the gene matches: 8. The germline gives CDR1 SGHAT, CDR2 FQDESV (reference sequence). CDR3 DNA sequence: TGTGCCAGCAGCCACGGGACAGATTACGCCAAAAACATTCAGTACTTC. This encodes CASSHGTDYAKNIQYF. Drawing the rest from reference TRBV11-1 and TRBJ2-4, the complete variable domain is EAEVAQSPRYKITEKSQAVAFWCDPISGHATLYWYRQILGQGPELLVQFQDESVVDDSQLPKDRFSAERLKGVDSTLKIQPAELGDSAMYLCASSHGTDYAKNIQYFGAGTRLSVL.

The chain has TRBV20-1 and TRBJ1-2; TRBD1 agrees at 9 bases. CDR1 and CDR2 from the germline V gene are DFQATT and SNEGSKA (reference sequence). The V segment lost 3 bases and the J segment 4 bases; nucleotides outside the gene matches: 6. The CDR3 covers 14 residues. The CDR3: CSASKPGQGYGYTF. The CDR3 DNA reads TGCAGTGCTAGTAAACCGGGACAGGGCTATGGCTACACCTTC.

The chain carries TRBV6-2 or TRBV6-3 and TRBJ1-6; D unclear. This CDR3 is 13 amino acids long. Germline CDR1 is MNHEY and CDR2 is SVGEGT. V dropped 1 base and J dropped 9 bases, with 7 bases sitting between them. The CDR3 reads CASSYYLRSPLHF. The CDR3 region has the DNA TGTGCCAGCAGTTACTATCTTCGTTCACCCCTCCACTTT.

The sample holds a few counts of this clonotype. V is TRBV7-2 and J is TRBJ1-5, with TRBD1 identical over 10 bases. J lost 2 bases, V lost 1 base, and 2 bases had no gene match. Looked up from germline, CDR1 is SGHTA and CDR2 is FQGNSA. The CDR3 totals 16 residues. This chain's CDR3 is CASSLVTGGRNQPQHF. CDR3 DNA: TGTGCCAGCAGCTTAGTGACAGGGGGCCGCAATCAGCCCCAGCATTTT. The variable domain in full, with the rest retrieved from reference TRBV7-2 and TRBJ1-5, is GAGVSQSPSNKVTEKGKDVELRCDPISGHTALYWYRQSLGQGLEFLIYFQGNSAPDKSGLPSDRFSAERTGGSVSTLTIQRTQQEDSAVYLCASSLVTGGRNQPQHFGDGTRLSIL.

The chain recombines TRBV7-8 with TRBJ1-2; D is ambiguous. CDR1 and CDR2 (germline): SGHVS, FQNEAQ. The V and J ends lost 1 base and 5 bases respectively, with 11 bases between them. This CDR3 has 14 amino acids. The CDR3 spells CASSLVIGGYGYTF. The CDR3 DNA is TGTGCCAGCAGCTTAGTTATAGGAGGGTATGGCTACACCTTC. The variable domain in full, completed from reference TRBV7-8 and TRBJ1-2, reads GAGVSQSPRYKVAKRGQDVALRCDPISGHVSLFWYQQALGQGPEFLTYFQNEAQLDKSGLPSDRFFAERPEGSVSTLKIQRTQQEDSAVYLCASSLVIGGYGYTFGSGTRLTVV.